This TCR beta chain was captured in a study of blood T cell repertoires in COVID-19. Study overall: There were acute and convalescent COVID-19 samples, and they came from the United States, Italy and Spain. Sample material is recorded as cDNA or gDNA derived from T cells, B-cell-depleted T cells, or PBMCs.

There are many counts of this clone. Source study methods: Estimation of nucleated cell counts relied on the amplification of reference gene primers. This table comes from immunoSEQ multiplex PCR, and its TCRdb copy is limited to in-frame clones, with some not included. That table supplies the V and J calls and clone size; D and trimming were determined from the DNA. The sample consists of 90,000 to 100,000 clones, 70% to 90% of them appearing once. The germline gives CDR1 MRHNA, CDR2 SNTAGT. This CDR3 spans 19 amino acids. V gave up 4 bases and J gave up 7 bases; unmatched junction bases: 21. The sequence derives from a man in his 60s with acute or convalescent COVID-19. Sequencing was done on a sample of peripheral blood. This rearrangement joins TRBV6-4 to TRBJ2-1; 8 bases agree with TRBD1. DNA for the CDR3: TGTGCCAGCAGTGCCTTTCCCAGGGGGCGCAGAGAGGGATGGAATGAGCAGTTCTTC. Translated, it gives CASSAFPRGRREGWNEQFF.